This T cell receptor beta chain is from a study of cytotoxic CD8 clonotypes in ibrutinib-treated CLL. Study details: Averaging across samples gave roughly 250,000 productive templates and roughly 87,000 productive rearrangements.

CDR1 and CDR2 (germline): MDHEN, SYDVKM. V lost 3 bases to trimming and J lost 0 bases, with 14 bases between them. This CDR3 contains 16 residues. Libraries were prepared by immunoSEQ multiplex PCR; TCRdb keeps only in-frame clonotypes and omits some of them. This table holds about 130,000 clones, around 80% found once. The V call is TRBV28, the J call TRBJ1-1, with a tentative D call TRBD1 (5 bases). Here the sequenced sample was PBMCs, taken after 24 months of ibrutinib treatment. This sequence was found in a human donor with chronic lymphocytic leukemia. CDR3 in amino acids: CASSLGGGAMNTEAFF. CDR3 nucleotides: TGTGCCAGCAGTTTGGGGGGTGGGGCAATGAACACTGAAGCTTTCTTT.